This T cell receptor beta chain was captured in a study of beta chain features in type 1 diabetes. The isolated RNA, all of it, was reverse transcribed, so expressed TCRB transcripts were what got sequenced. Profiling relied on immunoSEQ multiplex PCR, and the TCRdb table lists in-frame clones only, not all of them. In the table there are roughly 450,000 clones, approximately 14% of which are singletons. This clone has only a few counts. The germline gives CDR1 MGHRA, CDR2 YSYEKL. The CDR3 is 14 amino acids. Trimming shortened V by 4 bases and J by 4 bases, and 11 bases separated the two germline ends.

Sequences were obtained from naive CD4+ T cells from blood. This chain uses TRBV4-1 with TRBJ2-1; tentative D call: TRBD1 (5 bases). The clonotype originates from a young man in good health. The CDR3 loop is CASSLWTQYNEQFF. In DNA, the CDR3 is TGCGCCAGCAGCCTATGGACACAGTACAATGAGCAGTTCTTC.